This T cell receptor beta chain appears in the sequencing data of a study of blood T cell repertoires in COVID-19 (dated by TCRdb to 2018 to 2020). Regarding the study in general: The collaborator samples originated in the United States, Italy and Spain and spanned the acute and convalescent phases of COVID-19. The prospective study material was composed of cDNA or gDNA derived from T cells, B-cell-depleted T cells, or PBMCs. Deeply sampled blood TCRbeta repertoires from subjects exposed to, actively infected with, or recovered from COVID-19 were included in the dataset. The repertoires were made available in a free public database intended to serve as a resource for research on the immune response to SARS-CoV-2. The samples were drawn from two sources: the first 160 participants of the ongoing ImmuneRACE study, and about 1,300 subjects contributed by 6 global collaborators. Sample metadata almost always included a de-identified subject ID, COVID-19 status, age in years and sex. Where available, HLA class I and class II types were obtained from metadata supplied by the sample provider rather than from assay-based typing. The paper as a whole reports these results and caveats: Clinical and demographic metadata were provided uncurated, with the amount varying by source and participant.

To note about this clone: Its binding antigen is unknown. No much larger clone is present one base from it, and per-base qualities are unavailable.

Samples from volunteer blood donors who had recovered from COVID-19 were contributed by a second Seattle source. Collaborating institutions collected whole blood in K2EDTA tubes following their own protocols. For TCRbeta analysis, collaborators shipped samples in one of three forms: frozen whole blood, isolated PBMCs, or DNA extracted from either of those sample types. There are 15 amino acids in the CDR3, from cysteine to phenylalanine inclusive. The CDR3 DNA has 45 bases and is translated from base 1. V is clipped by 6 bases and J by 4 bases, and the sequence between their germline boundaries is 18 bases long. The germline V gene yields MDHEN for CDR1 and SYDVKM for CDR2. The immunoSEQ Assay, a bias-controlled multiplex PCR, was used to amplify TCRbeta CDR3 regions from genomic DNA. Concerning the study's data processing: Nucleated cell counts per sample were estimated from amplification of reference gene primers within the assay. To quantify the absolute abundance of each unique TCRbeta CDR3 rearrangement, sequence reads were collapsed and filtered. For each sample, productive Simpson clonality was calculated as the square root of Simpson's diversity index across productive rearrangements. TCRdb's version of the immuneACCESS table is confined to in-frame rearrangements and falls short of the full clone set. An unresolved V gene accounts for under half of the shortfall where checked; the remainder is of unknown origin. The DNA was the basis for D and trimming; V, J and clone size are from that table. Across this sample there are 220,000 or so clones, with roughly four fifths seen only once. Around 3% of the sample goes to the ten largest clones.

This sequence originates from a woman aged 25-40 years who had recovered from COVID-19. Material: peripheral blood. This chain is built from TRBV28 and TRBJ1-2; the D region possibly corresponds to TRBD1 (6 bases align). The DNA sequence follows: TGTGCCAGCAGGGGGGCCCGGGGTTGGTTCTATGGCTACACCTTC. The encoded protein is CASRGARGWFYGYTF.